The 21 T cell receptor beta chains reported below all come from one sample, sequenced in a study of memory CD4+ T cells and cytomegalovirus serostatus. Single viable CD3+CD4+CD8-CD45RO+ cells were sorted as the memory CD4+ T cells. Profiled with immunoSEQ multiplex PCR; TCRdb holds only in-frame clones, not every one. Counted here are about 92,000 clones, roughly 80% occurring once; the ten biggest clones make up 3.6%. The sequencing input was memory CD4+ T cells from blood. Receptors originate from an adult in good health and CMV-seropositive.

V usage is TRBV7-9 and J usage is TRBJ1-1, with D maybe TRBD1 (6 bases). The length of the CDR3 is 13 residues. The V and J ends lost 3 bases and 5 bases respectively, with 10 bases between them. Germline V gene lookup returns CDR1 SEHNR and CDR2 FQNEAQ (reference sequence). DNA for the CDR3: TGTGCCAGCAGCTTCGGGGGGCAAACTGAAGCTTTCTTT. Translating it yields CASSFGGQTEAFF. Combining the CDR3 with reference TRBV7-9 and TRBJ1-1 gives the whole variable domain DTGVSQNPRHKITKRGQNVTFRCDPISEHNRLYWYRQTLGQGPEFLTYFQNEAQLEKSRLLSDRFSAERPKGSFSTLEIQRTEQGDSAMYLCASSFGGQTEAFFGQGTRLTVV.

The rearrangement uses TRBV30 and TRBJ2-1; 10 bases agree with TRBD2. With V trimmed by 3 bases and J by 15 bases, 5 bases remained unmatched. From germline, CDR1 is GTSNPN and CDR2 SVGIG (reference sequence). This CDR3 is built from 11 residues. The CDR3 region is CAWRKLAGMFF. CDR3 sequence (DNA): TGTGCCTGGAGAAAACTAGCGGGAATGTTCTTC.

The chain couples TRBV2 to TRBJ2-7; D is possibly TRBD2 (5 bases). Germline V lookup: CDR1 SNHLY, CDR2 FYNNEI. Trimming took off 7 bases at V and 7 bases at J, with 8 bases between the two ends. The CDR3 covers 10 residues. CDR3 sequence reads: CASTRGEQYF. Written as DNA, the CDR3 is TGTGCCAGCACCCGAGGGGAGCAGTACTTC.

This chain connects TRBV28 to TRBJ1-2; D not resolved. Germline V gene sequence: CDR1 MDHEN, CDR2 SYDVKM. V lost 2 bases and J lost 0, with 16 bases in between. The CDR3 is 17 amino acids. CDR3 sequence: CASSLGGQAGTNYGYTF. DNA of the CDR3: TGTGCCAGCAGTTTAGGCGGCCAGGCCGGAACTAACTATGGCTACACCTTC.

This clone appeared once. The genes are TRBV4-1 and TRBJ2-2; no reliable D call. Germline V gives CDR1 MGHRA, CDR2 YSYEKL. The CDR3 length is 14 residues. The V and J ends lost 3 bases and 6 bases respectively, with 11 bases between them. CDR3 nucleotides: TGCGCCAGCAGCCACGTCCTAGTTTCCGGGGAGCTGTTTTTT. It yields the protein CASSHVLVSGELFF.

The chain joins TRBV10-3 to TRBJ2-7, with D tentatively TRBD1 (6 bases). CDR1 is ENHRY, CDR2 SYGVKD, per germline. V dropped 0 bases and J dropped 6 bases, with 12 bases sitting between them. This CDR3 region has 14 residues. The CDR3: CAISESNREGEQYF. DNA of the CDR3: TGTGCCATCAGTGAGTCGAACAGGGAAGGCGAGCAGTACTTC.

A single count supports this clone. The V and J genes are TRBV10-3 and TRBJ2-1; the D is unclear. CDR3 size: 14 residues. Germline loops: CDR1 ENHRY, CDR2 SYGVKD. With 4 bases removed from V and 5 bases from J, the gap between germline ends came to 12 bases. The CDR3, as DNA: TGTGCCATCAGTGGGTTGCCCCAAAACAATGAGCAGTTCTTC. Its protein product is CAISGLPQNNEQFF.

Comments on this clone: The junction and the germline gene differ at one end; a read error may be behind it. The genes are TRBV7-7 and TRBJ2-5, with D uncertain. Germline V gene sequence: CDR1 SSHAT, CDR2 FNYEAQ (reference sequence). The CDR3 has 11 amino acids. The CDR3 loop reads CASSPQETQYF. The CDR3 coding sequence is TGTGCTAGCAGTCCTCAAGAGACCCAGTACTTC.

This clone came up once. V gene TRBV29-1 combines with J gene TRBJ1-5; 7 bases align to TRBD1. This CDR3 is built from 13 residues. The germline CDR1 and CDR2 sequences are SQVTM and ANQGSEA. V shed 4 bases, J shed 7 bases, and the junction held 7 bases outside the gene matches. CDR3 in DNA: TGCAGCGTTGGTATAGGGGGCGGGCAGCCCCAGCATTTT. The encoded protein is CSVGIGGGQPQHF.

V gene TRBV4-2 combines with J gene TRBJ2-1, with 7 bases aligning to TRBD1. V lost 4 bases to trimming and J lost 7 bases; unmatched junction nucleotides: 10. The CDR3 contains 15 residues. Germline V gene sequence: CDR1 LGHNA, CDR2 YNFKEQ. The CDR3, as DNA: TGTGCCAGCAGCCCAGGGACAGCAGTTAAAAATGAGCAGTTCTTC. Residues: CASSPGTAVKNEQFF.

This sequence joins TRBV19 and TRBJ2-6; 8 bases agree with TRBD1. The CDR3 covers 18 residues. Per the germline V gene, CDR1 is LNHDA and CDR2 is SQIVND (reference sequence). The trim removed 4 bases at V and 0 bases at J, leaving 8 bases unmatched. DNA for the CDR3: TGTGCCAGTAGTACACCCGGCGACAGGGGCTCTGGGGCCAACGTCCTGACTTTC. Protein product: CASSTPGDRGSGANVLTF.

The chain uses TRBV18 and TRBJ2-3; TRBD1 aligns across 12 bases. V was pared by 1 base and J by 0 bases, with 11 bases of the junction left unmatched. Per the germline V gene, CDR1 is KGHSH and CDR2 is LQKENI. This CDR3 is built from 20 residues. The CDR3 DNA reads TGTGCCAGCTCACCACTTTTTGTGGGACAGGGGGCGGCGAGCACAGATACGCAGTATTTT. This codes for CASSPLFVGQGAASTDTQYF.

The DNA of the CDR3 is TGTGCCAGCAGCTCCCCAGACAGGGAGAGGGATCAGCCCCAGCATTTT. It is translated as CASSSPDRERDQPQHF. This chain connects TRBV28 to TRBJ1-5, with TRBD1 identical over 7 bases. Germline CDR1 and CDR2: MDHEN and SYDVKM. Trimming removed 6 bases from V and 5 bases from J; junction bases left unmatched: 13. The length of the CDR3 is 16 residues.

The gene calls are TRBV29-1 and TRBJ2-3; 9 nucleotides align to TRBD2. Unmatched junction bases numbered 5, after V lost 6 bases and J lost 1 base. This CDR3 contains 14 residues. Looked up from germline, CDR1 is SQVTM and CDR2 is ANQGSEA. The CDR3 nucleotides are TGCAGCGTCCGCCGGACTAGCGGCACAGATACGCAGTATTTT. Its protein is CSVRRTSGTDTQYF.

The chain links TRBV5-1 to TRBJ2-3, with TRBD2 identical over 11 bases. The ends lost 3 bases at V and 0 bases at J; junction bases unmatched: 6. Germline-derived CDR1 and CDR2 are SGHRS and YFSETQ. The CDR3 is 17 amino acids. This CDR3 reads CASSSLASGRSTDTQYF. The CDR3 DNA follows: TGCGCCAGCAGCTCCTTGGCTAGCGGGAGGAGCACAGATACGCAGTATTTT.

The chain links TRBV9 to TRBJ2-1; unclear D gene. In germline, CDR1 is SGDLS, CDR2 YYNGEE. With 1 base removed from V and 0 bases from J, the gap between germline ends came to 11 bases. The CDR3 consists of 16 residues. The CDR3 loop is CASSVHYSTSYNEQFF. CDR3 nucleotides: TGTGCCAGCAGCGTACACTATTCAACCTCCTACAATGAGCAGTTCTTC.

This rearrangement joins TRBV10-3 to TRBJ2-2; a possible D gene is TRBD1 (6 bases). This CDR3 comprises 14 residues. Trimming shortened V by 6 bases and J by 1 base, and 9 bases separated the two germline ends. Germline V lookup: CDR1 ENHRY, CDR2 SYGVKD. The CDR3 nucleotides read TGTGCCATCAGATCGGGACAGAACACCGGGGAGCTGTTTTTT. Translated, it gives CAIRSGQNTGELFF.

This clone showed up just once. The rearrangement joins TRBV7-9 to TRBJ1-2, with D perhaps TRBD1 (5 bases). V lost 4 bases to trimming and J lost 8 bases, with 26 bases between them. CDR1 is SEHNR and CDR2 is FQNEAQ in the germline V gene (reference sequence). The CDR3 runs 17 residues. CDR3 in DNA: TGTGCCAGCAGCTCCGATTTGACGGGAGTGGGACTTCGAGGCTACACCTTC. Translated: CASSSDLTGVGLRGYTF.

The chain recombines TRBV9 with TRBJ1-4; D is perhaps TRBD1 (6 bases). The CDR3 is 15 amino acids. Germline V CDR1 and CDR2: SGDLS, YYNGEE. The germline V and J ends were trimmed by 3 bases and 6 bases, with 15 bases remaining between them. In DNA, the CDR3 is TGTGCCAGCAGCGCCTCACAGGGAACCTATGAAAAACTGTTTTTT. Its protein is CASSASQGTYEKLFF.

In regard to this clone: Other DNA sequences in the sample encode the same CDR3. This sequence joins TRBV19 and TRBJ2-5, with 8 bases that match TRBD1. This CDR3 is built from 15 residues. The J segment lost 5 bases and the V segment lost 7 bases, leaving 12 bases of the junction unmatched. The germline V gene has CDR1 LNHDA and CDR2 SQIVND (reference sequence). The DNA of the CDR3 is TGTGCCAGTAACCGGCAGGGGGCTTCTGCGGAGACCCAGTACTTC. This codes for CASNRQGASAETQYF.

The chain links TRBV6-5 to TRBJ2-7; perhaps TRBD1 as D (6 bases). Looked up from germline, CDR1 is MNHEY and CDR2 is SVGAGI. The CDR3 totals 14 residues. The V end was cut by 5 bases, the J end by 0 bases, with 11 bases between. DNA of the CDR3: TGTGCCAGCAGTCGGGGACAAAACTCCTACGAGCAGTACTTC. Translated: CASSRGQNSYEQYF.